This T cell receptor (beta chain) was sequenced for a study of STAT3 mutations in large granular lymphocyte leukemia. Study observations and caveats: After therapy, 6 of 18 patients switched clonotypes, all new clones STAT3 wild type. Every T-LGLL patient had at least one immunodominant TCRbeta clonotype.

The CDR3 is 17 amino acids. Deletions cut 0 bases from V and 7 bases from J, with 16 bases between. Germline assignment: CDR1 MNHNS and CDR2 SASEGT. Assay: immunoSEQ multiplex PCR; the TCRdb copy retains only in-frame clones and omits some. The table shows 30,000 to 40,000 clones, with approximately 83% occurring only once. As concerns this clone: Its matching antigen is unknown.

Sequencing was performed on peripheral blood mononuclear cells. The V call is TRBV6-1, the J call TRBJ1-6; D remains unclear. The receptor comes from a man aged 55 to 69 with T-cell large granular lymphocyte leukemia. Some clones in this sample may be carry-over from other donors' samples. This CDR3 is CASSEAVAGHSNSPLHF. The CDR3 DNA is TGTGCCAGCAGTGAAGCAGTGGCCGGGCATTCGAATTCACCCCTCCACTTT.